The 31 T cell receptor beta chains below come from one sample, sequenced in a study of blood T cell repertoires in COVID-19. TCRdb's table, derived via immunoSEQ multiplex PCR, lists solely in-frame clones and lacks some. The profile shows about 360,000 clones, approximately 86% of them singletons. Specimen: peripheral blood. The source is a human donor in a cohort sampled during active COVID-19.

CDR3 region: CASSAGRGGYEQYF. In DNA, the CDR3 is TGTGCCAGCAGCGCGGGGAGGGGCGGGTACGAGCAGTACTTC. V usage is TRBV9 and J usage is TRBJ2-7; 7 bases fit TRBD2. J gave up 4 bases and V 3 bases, and 7 bases lay outside the gene matches. Germline CDR1 SGDLS, CDR2 YYNGEE. The CDR3 is 14 residues long.

V usage is TRBV11-2 and J usage is TRBJ2-7, with 11 bases identical to TRBD2. CDR1 and CDR2 from the germline V gene are SGHAT and FQNNGV. The trim removed 5 bases at V and 3 bases at J, leaving 6 bases unmatched. The CDR3 has 15 residues. The DNA for the CDR3 is TGTGCCAGCAGCGCAGGGACTAGCGGAATCTACGAGCAGTACTTC. Protein sequence: CASSAGTSGIYEQYF. Full variable domain (remainder filled in from reference TRBV11-2 and TRBJ2-7): EAGVAQSPRYKIIEKRQSVAFWCNPISGHATLYWYQQILGQGPKLLIQFQNNGVVDDSQLPKDRFSAERLKGVDSTLKIQPAKLEDSAVYLCASSAGTSGIYEQYFGPGTRLTVT.

The chain links TRBV7-2 to TRBJ1-1; D unclear. V was cut by 4 bases and J by 3 bases, with 12 bases left in between. In germline, CDR1 is SGHTA, CDR2 FQGNSA. The CDR3 is 14 amino acids. The CDR3 DNA reads as TGTGCCAGCAGCTACTCTACGGGGTACACTGAAGCTTTCTTT. It is translated as CASSYSTGYTEAFF.

This chain joins TRBV11-3 and TRBJ2-3, with TRBD2 matching over 7 bases. This CDR3 has 15 amino acids. CDR1 and CDR2 (germline): SGHNT, YENEEA. J was trimmed by 2 bases and V by 3 bases; bases with no gene match: 5. DNA for the CDR3: TGTGCCAGCAGCTTGAGCGGGAAAGTCACAGATACGCAGTATTTT. It codes for CASSLSGKVTDTQYF.

The chain joins TRBV4-1 to TRBJ1-2; no clear D. V was shortened by 1 base and J by 4 bases, with 16 bases between the two germline ends. The CDR3 runs to 16 residues. The germline V gene has CDR1 MGHRA and CDR2 YSYEKL. This CDR3 is CASSQGGSAGGYGYTF. The DNA for the CDR3 is TGCGCCAGCAGCCAAGGGGGTTCGGCGGGAGGCTATGGCTACACCTTC.

This sequence joins TRBV5-4 and TRBJ2-7; 9 bases match TRBD2. The CDR3 runs 14 residues. The V gene's germline CDR1 is SGHNT and CDR2 YYREEE (reference sequence). Losses at the gene ends were 0 bases for V and 4 bases for J; bases not matched to a gene: 2. CDR3 region: CASSLASGTYEQYF. CDR3 DNA: TGTGCCAGCAGCTTGGCTAGCGGGACGTACGAGCAGTACTTC.

This rearrangement joins TRBV28 to TRBJ2-7; possible D gene TRBD1, 7 bases. The length of the CDR3 is 14 residues. Germline CDR1 is MDHEN and CDR2 is SYDVKM. The V end lost 6 bases, the J end lost 2 bases, and 14 bases lay between the germline ends. The CDR3 DNA sequence: TGTGCCAGCAGCTCAGGGGGGTGGCCCTACGAGCAGTACTTC. This gives the protein CASSSGGWPYEQYF.

J is TRBJ2-7 and V is TRBV12-1; TRBD1, the D gene given by the table, was not confirmed from the DNA. TRBV12-1 is listed as a pseudogene. The CDR3 totals 17 residues. The CDR3 reads CASSSYLRDRGSYEQYF. As DNA, the CDR3 is TGTGCCAGCAGCTCCTATCTCCGGGACAGGGGATCCTACGAGCAGTACTTC.

This clone was recorded once. The chain couples TRBV5-1 to TRBJ2-7; 12 bases match TRBD1. The CDR3 totals 15 residues. The J segment lost 3 bases and the V segment lost 4 bases, leaving 5 bases of the junction unmatched. The germline gives CDR1 SGHRS, CDR2 YFSETQ. The CDR3, as DNA: TGCGCCAGCAGCGGGGGACAGGGGGCTAACTACGAGCAGTACTTC. This encodes CASSGGQGANYEQYF.

In this sample, this clone turned up once. The CDR3 bases are TGTGCCAGCAGATCTACAGGGGACACTGAAGCTTTCTTT. Amino acid sequence: CASRSTGDTEAFF. The chain combines TRBV11-2 with TRBJ1-1, with 7 bases fitting TRBD1. This CDR3 spans 13 amino acids. The J segment lost 3 bases and the V segment lost 6 bases, leaving 4 bases of the junction unmatched. The germline gives CDR1 SGHAT, CDR2 FQNNGV.

The chain uses TRBV27 and TRBJ2-7; tentative D call: TRBD1 (5 bases). This CDR3 region has 14 residues. V was clipped by 8 bases and J by 0 bases, with 14 bases between them. CDR1 MNHEY and CDR2 SMNVEV come from the germline V gene (reference sequence). The CDR3 region is CASRLGRSSYEQYF. Here the CDR3 DNA reads TGTGCCAGCCGACTGGGGCGGAGCTCCTACGAGCAGTACTTC.

This chain connects TRBV20-1 to TRBJ2-7; D is ambiguous. CDR3 size: 11 residues. Germline V gene sequence: CDR1 DFQATT, CDR2 SNEGSKA (reference sequence). With 3 bases removed from V and 3 bases from J, the gap between germline ends came to 6 bases. The CDR3 DNA follows: TGCAGTGCTAGCCCAGTCTACGAGCAGTACTTC. Its protein product is CSASPVYEQYF.

The V gene is TRBV19, the J gene TRBJ2-3; perhaps TRBD1 as D (6 bases). This CDR3 has 14 residues. Germline V CDR1 and CDR2: LNHDA, SQIVND (reference sequence). V lost 4 bases to trimming and J lost 5 bases, with 13 bases between them. This CDR3 is CASSRGQLIDTQYF. CDR3 nucleotide sequence: TGTGCCAGTAGTAGAGGACAGCTGATAGATACGCAGTATTTT. The full variable domain, with the rest looked up from reference TRBV19 and TRBJ2-3, is DGGITQSPKYLFRKEGQNVTLSCEQNLNHDAMYWYRQDPGQGLRLIYYSQIVNDFQKGDIAEGYSVSREKKESFPLTVTSAQKNPTAFYLCASSRGQLIDTQYFGPGTRLTVL.

The rearrangement links TRBV27 to TRBJ2-7; TRBD2 aligns across 7 bases. The CDR3 length is 16 residues. Germline CDR1 reads MNHEY; CDR2 reads SMNVEV (reference sequence). V gave up 3 bases and J gave up 1 base; unmatched junction bases: 9. CDR3 bases: TGTGCCAGCAGTTTTTCGGGAGGTATGGTATCCTACGAGCAGTACTTC. Its protein is CASSFSGGMVSYEQYF.

This chain uses TRBV28 with TRBJ2-3; 9 bases match TRBD1. V trimming: 5 bases; J trimming: 2 bases; junction bases outside the gene matches: 5. The CDR3 is 15 residues long. CDR1 MDHEN and CDR2 SYDVKM come from the germline V gene. The CDR3 nucleotides are TGTGCCAGCAGTCACGGGACAGGGAACACAGATACGCAGTATTTT. It encodes CASSHGTGNTDTQYF.

V and J are TRBV28 and TRBJ1-1; a weak D match, TRBD1 (5 bases). The CDR3 is 14 residues long. V was trimmed by 5 bases and J by 3 bases, leaving 13 bases between them. Germline V lookup: CDR1 MDHEN, CDR2 SYDVKM. CDR3: CASSPPVRDTEAFF. CDR3 in DNA: TGTGCCAGCAGTCCCCCGGTCAGGGACACTGAAGCTTTCTTT. Looking up the rest from reference TRBV28 and TRBJ1-1 gives the full variable domain: DVKVTQSSRYLVKRTGEKVFLECVQDMDHENMFWYRQDPGLGLRLIYFSYDVKMKEKGDIPEGYSVSREKKERFSLILESASTNQTSMYLCASSPPVRDTEAFFGQGTRLTVV.

The V gene is TRBV7-2, the J gene TRBJ2-1; a possible D gene is TRBD1 (5 bases). Germline-derived CDR1 and CDR2 are SGHTA and FQGNSA. The ends were cut back, 4 bases at V and 6 bases at J, with 7 bases in the middle. The CDR3 extends over 12 amino acids. The CDR3 region has the DNA TGTGCCAGCAGCTCCAGGGTCAATGAGCAGTTCTTC. Translating it yields CASSSRVNEQFF.

The chain carries TRBV5-1 and TRBJ2-7; 11 nucleotides match TRBD2. Germline CDR1 and CDR2: SGHRS and YFSETQ. The CDR3 consists of 16 residues. V trimming: 2 bases; J trimming: 4 bases; junction bases outside the gene matches: 8. CDR3 loop: CASSFGTSGRSYEQYF. Here the CDR3 DNA reads TGCGCCAGCAGCTTCGGGACTAGCGGAAGATCGTACGAGCAGTACTTC.

This chain joins TRBV15 and TRBJ2-1; D remains ambiguous. The CDR3 is 15 residues long. V dropped 0 bases and J dropped 0 bases, with 6 bases sitting between them. Per germline, CDR1 LNHNV and CDR2 YYDKDF (reference sequence). The CDR3 DNA follows: TGTGCCACCAGCAGAGATAGGAGCTCCTACAATGAGCAGTTCTTC. Protein: CATSRDRSSYNEQFF.

The CDR3 is CASSFQGGEQYF. CDR3 sequence (DNA): TGTGCCAGCAGTTTTCAGGGAGGCGAGCAGTACTTC. The chain links TRBV12-3 or TRBV12-4 to TRBJ2-7, with D possibly matching TRBD2 (6 bases). The V end was cut by 3 bases, the J end by 6 bases, with 9 bases between. The CDR3 extends over 12 amino acids.

V is TRBV5-1 and J is TRBJ2-7; 12 nucleotides line up with TRBD2. Germline V gives CDR1 SGHRS, CDR2 YFSETQ. CDR3 length: 18 residues. V lost 0 bases and J lost 5; bases outside the gene matches: 12. CDR3 nucleotide sequence: TGCGCCAGCAGCTTGGCGTGGGGCGGACTAGCGGGAACCCACGAGCAGTACTTC. This codes for CASSLAWGGLAGTHEQYF.

The chain links TRBV27 to TRBJ2-7; 9 nucleotides match TRBD2. In germline, CDR1 is MNHEY, CDR2 SMNVEV (reference sequence). V was pared by 7 bases and J by 7 bases, with 5 bases of the junction left unmatched. CDR3 length: 12 residues. This CDR3 is CASTSGIGEQYF. Here the CDR3 DNA reads TGTGCCAGCACTAGCGGGATAGGTGAGCAGTACTTC.

This rearrangement joins TRBV6-5 to TRBJ2-3; a possible D gene is TRBD1 (5 bases). The CDR3 consists of 13 residues. CDR1 and CDR2 (germline): MNHEY, SVGAGI. Trimming shortened V by 9 bases and J by 0 bases, and 10 bases separated the two germline ends. CDR3 residues: CASSRASTDTQYF. As DNA, the CDR3 is TGTGCCAGTTCCAGGGCCAGCACAGATACGCAGTATTTT.

V is TRBV3-1 (or the pseudogene TRBV3-2) and J is TRBJ2-7, with 9 bases identical to TRBD2. The CDR3 runs 16 residues. Trimming at V came to 4 bases and at J to 0 bases, leaving 7 bases not matched to a gene. Germline loops: CDR1 LGHDT, CDR2 YNNKEL (reference sequence). As DNA, the CDR3 is TGTGCCAGCAGCCCCGGCGGGGGGGGGAGCTCCTACGAGCAGTACTTC. This gives the protein CASSPGGGGSSYEQYF.

The CDR3 loop is CASSARTGERYEQYF. The DNA of the CDR3 is TGTGCCAGCAGCGCACGGACAGGGGAGCGCTACGAGCAGTACTTC. This sequence joins TRBV7-9 and TRBJ2-7, with 9 bases lining up with TRBD1. Germline assignment: CDR1 SEHNR and CDR2 FQNEAQ (reference sequence). The V segment lost 5 bases and the J segment 3 bases; nucleotides outside the gene matches: 8. The CDR3 covers 15 residues.

V gene TRBV6-6 combines with J gene TRBJ2-7; 7 bases fit TRBD1. J gave up 2 bases and V 9 bases, and 7 bases lay outside the gene matches. Looked up from germline, CDR1 is MNHNY and CDR2 is SVGAGI (reference sequence). This CDR3 has 13 amino acids. The CDR3 sequence is CASGQGEPYEQYF. The DNA for the CDR3 is TGTGCCAGTGGTCAGGGGGAACCCTACGAGCAGTACTTC.

This clone has a single count. The chain recombines TRBV30 with TRBJ1-2; a possible D gene is TRBD1 (6 bases). Trimming shortened V by 4 bases and J by 6 bases, and 9 bases separated the two germline ends. This CDR3 is 11 amino acids long. Germline CDR1 and CDR2: GTSNPN and SVGIG (reference sequence). The CDR3 loop is CAWTTGNGYTF. The CDR3, as DNA: TGTGCCTGGACAACAGGGAATGGCTACACCTTC.

This chain uses TRBV7-6 with TRBJ1-1, with D perhaps matching TRBD1 (6 bases). The CDR3 runs to 18 residues. The V end lost 4 bases, the J end lost 5 bases, and 26 bases lay between the germline ends. The germline CDR1 and CDR2 sequences are SGHVS and FNYEAQ. CDR3 coding DNA: TGTGCCAGCAGCTCCTCGGTACGGCGGGGGCTAAGGAGAACTGAAGCTTTCTTT. Translated, it gives CASSSSVRRGLRRTEAFF.

V and J are TRBV4-1 and TRBJ2-1, with no clear D. The V gene lost 1 base and the J gene lost 0 bases, with 13 bases spanning the gap. Germline V gene lookup returns CDR1 MGHRA and CDR2 YSYEKL. The CDR3 has 17 residues. As DNA, the CDR3 is TGCGCCAGCAGCCAAGCCTCCGCACGGAGCTCCTACAATGAGCAGTTCTTC. Amino acid sequence: CASSQASARSSYNEQFF.

This clone was detected once. V is TRBV5-1 and J is TRBJ2-1; TRBD2 matches 11 bases. Germline CDR1 SGHRS, CDR2 YFSETQ. After removal of 0 bases from V and 6 bases from J, the junction contained 5 bases not matched to a gene. There are 16 residues in the CDR3. CDR3 sequence reads: CASSLALAGGGNEQFF. For the CDR3, the DNA is TGCGCCAGCAGCTTGGCCCTAGCGGGAGGTGGCAATGAGCAGTTCTTC.

The chain joins TRBV7-2 to TRBJ1-2, with D perhaps matching TRBD1 (6 bases). The CDR3 contains 16 residues. V was cut by 0 bases and J by 3 bases, with 14 bases left in between. From germline, CDR1 is SGHTA and CDR2 FQGNSA. The CDR3 is CASSLARGSQDYGYTF. The CDR3 DNA reads TGTGCCAGCAGCTTAGCCAGGGGCTCTCAGGACTATGGCTACACCTTC.